Following are 22 T cell receptor beta chains from one sample sequenced in a study of T cell responses to AZD1222 COVID-19 vaccine. Clones were read by immunoSEQ multiplex PCR, and TCRdb kept only the in-frame ones, dropping some. The sample shows tens of thousands of clones, roughly 88% of them seen only once. The sequencing used peripheral blood, collected 28 days after the second AZD1222 dose. The receptor source for this set is an adult who received the AZD1222 COVID-19 vaccine.

This clone was detected once. The V gene is TRBV6-6, the J gene TRBJ1-1, with D hard to call. There are 14 residues in the CDR3. The germline V and J ends were trimmed by 4 bases and 5 bases, with 14 bases remaining between them. Germline loops: CDR1 MNHNY, CDR2 SVGAGI (reference sequence). As DNA, the CDR3 is TGTGCCAGCAGTTTAAATGAGATGAGGACTGAAGCTTTCTTT. This encodes CASSLNEMRTEAFF.

This clone was found once. The chain combines TRBV29-1 with TRBJ2-2; 8 bases are a match to TRBD1. The CDR3 is 12 residues long. Germline V CDR1 and CDR2: SQVTM, ANQGSEA. V was clipped by 4 bases and J by 6 bases; unmatched bases: 1. This CDR3 is CSVGQGSGELFF. The CDR3 DNA reads as TGCAGCGTTGGACAGGGGTCCGGGGAGCTGTTTTTT.

This clone has a single count. The chain links TRBV5-1 to TRBJ2-7, with 7 bases aligning to TRBD1. Trimming took 0 bases from V and 3 from J; bases not matched to a gene: 3. In germline, CDR1 is SGHRS, CDR2 YFSETQ. The CDR3 runs to 14 residues. CDR3 sequence: CASSLGQGFYEQYF. The CDR3 DNA is TGCGCCAGCAGCTTGGGACAGGGTTTCTACGAGCAGTACTTC.

The DNA of the CDR3 is TGTGCCAGCAGCTTATCGAGCGGGGGGGCCGTTGAGCAGTTCTTC. The encoded protein is CASSLSSGGAVEQFF. The chain recombines TRBV7-3 with TRBJ2-1, with 10 positions matching TRBD2. The CDR3 is made up of 15 amino acids. V shed 2 bases and J 9 bases; nucleotides not matched to a gene: 7. The germline gives CDR1 SGHTA, CDR2 FQGTGA.

This sequence joins TRBV19 and TRBJ1-4, with unresolved D. The CDR3 loop spans 14 amino acids. The V end was cut by 3 bases, the J end by 5 bases, with 10 bases between. In germline, CDR1 is LNHDA, CDR2 SQIVND (reference sequence). As DNA, the CDR3 is TGTGCCAGTAGTATGGGAGGAAGGAATGAAAAACTGTTTTTT. Translation gives CASSMGGRNEKLFF.

In DNA form, the CDR3 reads TGTGCCAGCAGCCCCGCCGGGACGACACCTGGAAACACCATATATTTT. Amino acids: CASSPAGTTPGNTIYF. This chain uses TRBV9 with TRBJ1-3, with a possible D match to TRBD1 (5 bases). V was clipped by 4 bases and J by 2 bases, with 16 bases between them. Looked up from germline, CDR1 is SGDLS and CDR2 is YYNGEE. The CDR3 consists of 16 residues.

This rearrangement joins TRBV5-1 to TRBJ1-3, with no clear D. Germline V gene data show CDR1 as SGHRS and CDR2 as YFSETQ. There are 15 residues in the CDR3. V was clipped by 3 bases and J by 0 bases, with 10 bases between them. CDR3 sequence reads: CASSSDGHSGNTIYF. The CDR3, as DNA: TGCGCCAGCAGCTCGGACGGGCACTCTGGAAACACCATATATTTT.

To note about this clone: Additional DNA sequences in this sample encode the identical CDR3. J is TRBJ1-3 and V is TRBV11-2, with D perhaps matching TRBD1 (5 bases). Trimming took off 5 bases at V and 4 bases at J, with 12 bases between the two ends. The CDR3 is 14 amino acids. The germline CDR1 and CDR2 sequences are SGHAT and FQNNGV. The CDR3 DNA follows: TGTGCCAGCAGCCTAGGGGCAGGAGGAAACACCATATATTTT. As protein: CASSLGAGGNTIYF.

The J gene is TRBJ2-1, the V gene TRBV3-1 (or the pseudogene TRBV3-2); the match to TRBD2 covers 10 bases. Germline lookup yields CDR1 LGHDT and CDR2 YNNKEL (reference sequence). The CDR3 contains 15 residues. With V trimmed by 5 bases and J by 7 bases, 8 bases remained unmatched. The CDR3 DNA is TGTGCCAGCAGCAGTATAGCGGGGGGCGAAAATGAGCAGTTCTTC. It encodes CASSSIAGGENEQFF.

The J gene is TRBJ2-5, the V gene TRBV7-8, with 12 bases fitting TRBD2. V trimming: 3 bases; J trimming: 3 bases; junction bases outside the gene matches: 2. The germline gives CDR1 SGHVS, CDR2 FQNEAQ. The CDR3 length is 15 residues. The CDR3 DNA is TGTGCCAGCAGCTTTAGGACTAGCGGGGAAGAGACCCAGTACTTC. Its protein product is CASSFRTSGEETQYF.

This chain links TRBV6-6 with TRBJ1-1; possible D gene TRBD1, 5 bases. CDR1 is MNHNY and CDR2 is SVGAGI in the germline V gene (reference sequence). Trimming took off 5 bases at V and 5 bases at J, with 24 bases between the two ends. The CDR3 totals 17 residues. The CDR3 coding sequence is TGTGCCAGCAGTCGATACACACCGGGACCCGGCGGTACTGAAGCTTTCTTT. It specifies CASSRYTPGPGGTEAFF.

The rearrangement links TRBV29-1 to TRBJ1-1; no firm D call. This CDR3 region has 11 residues. CDR1 and CDR2 from the germline V gene are SQVTM and ANQGSEA. V was pared by 4 bases and J by 1 base, with 4 bases between. The CDR3 reads CSVARNTEAFF. The CDR3 DNA reads as TGCAGCGTTGCCAGGAACACTGAAGCTTTCTTT.

V is TRBV5-6 and J is TRBJ1-2, with a weak D call TRBD1 (5 bases). Trimming left V 4 bases short and J 4 bases short, with 14 bases between. The CDR3 is 14 residues long. CDR1 is SGHDT, CDR2 YYEEEE, per germline. CDR3 amino acids: CASSPDWTPYGYTF. In DNA form, the CDR3 reads TGTGCCAGCAGCCCGGACTGGACACCCTATGGCTACACCTTC.

The genes are TRBV19 and TRBJ1-3, with TRBD1 as a possible D gene (5 bases). The CDR3 is 13 residues long. CDR1 and CDR2 from the germline V gene are LNHDA and SQIVND (reference sequence). V gave up 10 bases and J gave up 3 bases, with 13 bases separating them. The chain's CDR3 is CAIGGANGNTIYF. The CDR3 nucleotides read TGTGCCATTGGAGGGGCGAATGGAAACACCATATATTTT.

The chain couples TRBV30 to TRBJ2-1; 10 bases map to TRBD2. In germline, CDR1 is GTSNPN, CDR2 SVGIG (reference sequence). V trimming: 0 bases; J trimming: 9 bases; junction bases outside the gene matches: 8. CDR3 length: 15 residues. CDR3 DNA sequence: TGTGCCTGGAGTGTAGAACTAGCGGGGCTCGGTGAGCAGTTCTTC. This codes for CAWSVELAGLGEQFF.

The J gene is TRBJ1-1, the V gene TRBV7-2, with D unresolved. Looked up from germline, CDR1 is SGHTA and CDR2 is FQGNSA. This CDR3 is built from 14 residues. V was shortened by 5 bases and J by 8 bases, with 18 bases between the two germline ends. The CDR3 DNA reads as TGTGCCAGCAGCCGCGGACGGATCCCTGAGGAAGCTTTCTTT. Amino acid sequence: CASSRGRIPEEAFF.

This sequence joins TRBV21-1 and TRBJ1-1. TRBV21-1 is annotated as a pseudogene. The CDR3 runs 14 residues. This chain's CDR3 is CASSNQRRNTEAFF. DNA of the CDR3: TGTGCCAGCAGCAACCAACGGCGGAACACTGAAGCTTTCTTT.

The gene calls are TRBV27 and TRBJ2-7; perhaps TRBD1 as D (6 bases). This CDR3 region has 13 residues. Germline V gives CDR1 MNHEY, CDR2 SMNVEV (reference sequence). Trimming left V 3 bases short and J 3 bases short, with 9 bases between. The CDR3 protein is CASSFFRGYEQYF. CDR3 sequence (DNA): TGTGCCAGCAGTTTCTTCAGGGGCTACGAGCAGTACTTC.

The V and J genes are TRBV11-2 and TRBJ1-4; 11 bases are shared with TRBD1. Germline V CDR1 and CDR2: SGHAT, FQNNGV. This CDR3 is built from 15 residues. V lost 4 bases, J lost 7 bases, and 5 bases stayed unmatched. The chain's CDR3 is CASSSRGTGGEKLFF. CDR3 bases: TGTGCCAGCAGCTCCCGAGGGACAGGGGGTGAAAAACTGTTTTTT. The complete variable domain, with remaining parts taken from reference TRBV11-2 and TRBJ1-4, reads EAGVAQSPRYKIIEKRQSVAFWCNPISGHATLYWYQQILGQGPKLLIQFQNNGVVDDSQLPKDRFSAERLKGVDSTLKIQPAKLEDSAVYLCASSSRGTGGEKLFFGSGTQLSVL.

The V and J genes are TRBV7-6 and TRBJ1-3; 8 nucleotides match TRBD1. The CDR3 extends over 14 amino acids. Looked up from germline, CDR1 is SGHVS and CDR2 is FNYEAQ. The V gene end was trimmed by 4 bases and the J gene end by 2 bases; junction bases not matched to a gene: 1. The CDR3 nucleotides are TGTGCCAGCAGCTCGACAGGGGCTGGAAACACCATATATTTT. Translating it yields CASSSTGAGNTIYF.

This sequence joins TRBV5-1 and TRBJ2-5, with a tentative D call TRBD2 (7 bases). CDR3 length: 16 amino acids. V lost 0 bases to trimming and J lost 5 bases, with 17 bases between them. Germline lookup yields CDR1 SGHRS and CDR2 YFSETQ. CDR3 nucleotide sequence: TGCGCCAGCAGCTTGGATGCGGGGGCCCGGGGGGAGACCCAGTACTTC. Protein sequence: CASSLDAGARGETQYF.

This chain joins TRBV7-2 and TRBJ2-4, with D perhaps TRBD1 or TRBD2 (5 bases each). Trimming shortened V by 1 base and J by 8 bases, and 15 bases separated the two germline ends. The CDR3 covers 15 residues. The V gene's germline CDR1 is SGHTA and CDR2 FQGNSA. CDR3 protein: CASSLGSPGPDIQYF. The CDR3, as DNA: TGTGCCAGCAGCTTAGGGTCCCCGGGGCCCGACATTCAGTACTTC. The full variable domain, completed using reference TRBV7-2 and TRBJ2-4, is GAGVSQSPSNKVTEKGKDVELRCDPISGHTALYWYRQSLGQGLEFLIYFQGNSAPDKSGLPSDRFSAERTGGSVSTLTIQRTQQEDSAVYLCASSLGSPGPDIQYFGAGTRLSVL.